These T cell receptor beta chains were read from a single sample in a study of post-analysis software for immune sequencing data. Each CDR3 protein gets one entry after TCRdb re-called the PCR reads with MiXCR. The sample lists some 690,000 distinct CDR3 sequences; 25% to 30% were seen once. The sequenced sample consisted of blood. The receptors derive from a girl aged 5-17 years with multiple sclerosis. Both conserved end residues are part of each CDR3. A D gene is named only where the DNA matches it firmly. Clone size appears in some rows only: once, few, many, or a class for an expanded clone.

d_gene | j_gene | v_gene | abundance | CDR3aa | CDR3nt
NA | TRBJ1-1 | TRBV29-1 | once | CSVEPPRPEAFF | TGCAGCGTTGAACCCCCCCGGCCAGAAGCTTTCTTT
NA | TRBJ2-1 | TRBV9 | few | CASSVEARTSGNEQFF | TGTGCCAGCAGCGTAGAGGCTCGGACTTCTGGTAATGAGCAGTTCTTC
NA | TRBJ1-1 | TRBV6-5 | NA | CAGRLNMNTEAFF | TGTGCCGGCAGATTGAACATGAACACTGAAGCTTTCTTT
NA | TRBJ2-4 | TRBV6-2/TRBV6-3 | NA | CASSPRDNLAKNIQYF | TGTGCCAGCAGTCCCAGGGACAATCTAGCCAAAAACATTCAGTACTTC
TRBD2 | TRBJ2-5 | TRBV6-6 | NA | CASSYSGRGGYF | TGTGCCAGCAGTTACTCTGGACGCGGGGGGTACTTC
TRBD2 | TRBJ2-7 | TRBV28 | NA | CASSLGAGGDEQYF | TGTGCCAGCAGTTTGGGAGCGGGAGGAGACGAGCAGTACTTC
TRBD1 | TRBJ1-5 | TRBV20-1 | NA | CSASDRVDQPQHF | TGCAGTGCTAGTGACAGGGTTGATCAGCCCCAGCATTTT
NA | TRBJ1-2 | TRBV3-1 | NA | CASSQALEGGSYTF | TGTGCCAGCAGCCAAGCCCTTGAGGGGGGTAGCTACACCTTC
NA | TRBJ2-7 | TRBV7-2 | NA | CASSVVTGASYEQYF | TGTGCCAGCAGCGTAGTGACAGGTGCATCCTACGAGCAGTACTTC
NA | TRBJ2-1 | TRBV2 | NA | CASSPSVRGGGNEQFF | TGTGCCAGCAGCCCGAGCGTGAGAGGGGGGGGCAATGAGCAGTTCTTC
NA | TRBJ2-1 | TRBV7-9 | few | CASSLEGPGNEQFF | TGTGCCAGCAGCTTAGAGGGCCCGGGAAATGAGCAGTTCTTC
TRBD1 | TRBJ2-5 | TRBV29-1 | NA | CSVEETGQGETQYF | TGCAGCGTTGAAGAGACTGGACAGGGTGAGACCCAGTACTTC
NA | TRBJ2-6 | TRBV2 | NA | CASSVGIGANVLTF | TGTGCCAGCAGCGTGGGGATTGGGGCCAACGTCCTGACTTTC
TRBD2 | TRBJ2-2 | TRBV7-9 | NA | CADFRLSGLAAGELFF | TGTGCCGATTTCAGGCTGAGTGGACTAGCGGCCGGGGAGCTGTTTTTT
NA | TRBJ2-5 | TRBV20-1 | many | CSAPLGGRETQYF | TGCAGTGCGCCTCTAGGGGGGCGGGAGACCCAGTACTTC
NA | TRBJ2-3 | TRBV28 | NA | CASSWSYADTQYF | TGTGCCAGCAGTTGGTCTTACGCAGATACGCAGTATTTT
NA | TRBJ2-5 | TRBV12-3/TRBV12-4 | NA | CASRQSWARNEQYF | TGTGCCAGCAGGCAATCTTGGGCGCGGAATGAGCAGTACTTC
NA | TRBJ2-1 | TRBV7-2 | few | CASSQMRVGVTNEQFF | TGTGCCAGCAGCCAGATGAGGGTGGGAGTCACGAATGAGCAGTTCTTC
NA | TRBJ2-6 | TRBV7-2 | NA | CASSLVGAPSGANVLTF | TGTGCCAGCAGCTTAGTGGGAGCCCCCTCTGGGGCCAACGTCCTGACTTTC
TRBD2 | TRBJ2-3 | TRBV3-1 | NA | CASSRDVGGVRTDTQYF | TGTGCCAGCAGCCGCGACGTCGGGGGGGTGCGCACAGATACGCAGTATTTT
TRBD2 | TRBJ2-3 | TRBV20-1 | NA | CSATSGGAGTDTQYF | TGCAGCGCAACTAGCGGGGGGGCGGGCACAGATACGCAGTATTTT
NA | TRBJ2-7 | TRBV6-5 | few | CASSYSQSRNEQYF | TGTGCCAGCAGTTACTCCCAGTCTCGGAACGAGCAGTACTTC
NA | TRBJ1-5 | TRBV4-1 | few | CASSQEGSLRAQPQHF | TGCGCCAGCAGCCAAGAGGGGTCTTTAAGGGCTCAGCCCCAGCATTTT
TRBD2 | TRBJ2-5 | TRBV7-2 | NA | CASSLRWGGLAGAGNEQYF | TGTGCCAGCAGCTTAAGGTGGGGAGGACTAGCGGGGGCTGGGAATGAGCAGTACTTC
NA | TRBJ2-7 | TRBV29-1 | few | CSVDATGLDEQYF | TGCAGCGTTGACGCAACTGGGTTGGACGAGCAGTACTTC